The 25 T cell receptor beta chains presented below share a single source sample, sequenced in a study of blood T cells in healthy people across ages (dated by TCRdb to the mid-2010s). The library was generated by 5' RACE. The reads were generated on an Illumina HiSeq 2500. A second PCR of about 6 to 12 cycles was run with a J-beta primer mix and a sample-barcoded 5' primer. TCRdb reworked the public reads: Q25 trimming with fastp, MiXCR clone assembly, productive beta chains retained. Rows are combined by CDR3 protein, so each entry shows the most common genes and DNA. The sample table shows under 1,000,000 distinct CDR3 sequences, and around half are seen once. The ten most abundant clones make up around 18% of the sample. Sequencing was carried out using blood. The receptors shown here come from a man at least 80 years old in good health.

This clonotype was detected many times. V gene TRBV12-3 or TRBV12-4 combines with J gene TRBJ2-2, with D unresolved. V lost 6 bases, J lost 2 bases, and 4 bases lay in between. The CDR3 spans 12 residues. For the CDR3, the DNA is TGTGCCAGCAGGTCCAACACCGGGGAGCTGTTTTTT. Protein sequence: CASRSNTGELFF.

In regard to this clonotype: One junction end does not reproduce the germline sequence, and a read error may be involved. This rearrangement joins TRBV5-1 to TRBJ2-2, with 9 bases matching TRBD1. CDR3 length: 14 amino acids. Germline assignment: CDR1 SGHRS and CDR2 YFSETQ. The chain's CDR3 is CASSLDRGSGELFF. CDR3 coding DNA: TGTGCCAGCAGTTTGGACAGGGGTTCCGGGGAGCTGTTTTTT.

The V gene is TRBV12-3 or TRBV12-4, the J gene TRBJ2-1; D unresolved. The V end lost 2 bases, the J end lost 5 bases, and 10 bases lay between the germline ends. The CDR3 totals 14 residues. The CDR3 spells CASSLSLDHNEQFF. CDR3 bases: TGTGCCAGCAGTTTATCGCTGGATCACAATGAGCAGTTCTTC.

V is TRBV7-2 and J is TRBJ2-1, with D hard to call. CDR3 size: 14 residues. The ends were cut back, 8 bases at V and 5 bases at J, with 16 bases in the middle. Germline values: CDR1 SGHTA, CDR2 FQGNSA. CDR3 sequence reads: CASSRGPDNNEQFF. The DNA of the CDR3 is TGTGCCAGCTCCCGTGGGCCAGACAACAATGAGCAGTTCTTC.

This clonotype appeared many times. The chain is built from TRBV20-1 and TRBJ2-3, with D unresolved. V was cut by 0 bases and J by 7 bases, with 5 bases left in between. Germline V lookup: CDR1 DFQATT, CDR2 SNEGSKA (reference sequence). This CDR3 spans 11 amino acids. The CDR3 loop is CSARDSYTQYF. The CDR3 DNA sequence: TGCAGTGCTAGAGATTCCTATACGCAGTATTTT.

The chain is built from TRBV20-1 and TRBJ1-4; the match to TRBD1 covers 10 bases. Germline assignment: CDR1 DFQATT and CDR2 SNEGSKA (reference sequence). The CDR3 has 14 residues. The V and J ends lost 2 bases and 6 bases, in that order; junction bases with no gene match: 3. CDR3 sequence (DNA): TGCAGTGCTAGACCGGGACAGGGGTATGAAAAACTGTTTTTT. Its translation: CSARPGQGYEKLFF.

J is TRBJ2-3 and V is TRBV20-1, with 8 bases that match TRBD1. Germline CDR1 is DFQATT and CDR2 is SNEGSKA (reference sequence). This CDR3 region has 13 residues. V was pared by 6 bases and J by 5 bases, with 7 bases of the junction left unmatched. The CDR3 here is CSAPGQGVDTQYF. The CDR3 nucleotides are TGCAGTGCCCCTGGACAGGGCGTAGATACGCAGTATTTT.

The chain carries TRBV3-1 and TRBJ2-1, with 12 nucleotides matching TRBD2. The CDR3 consists of 18 residues. The trim removed 4 bases at V and 7 bases at J, leaving 14 bases unmatched. Germline assignment: CDR1 LGHDT and CDR2 YNNKEL (reference sequence). CDR3 sequence (DNA): TGTGCCAGCAGCCCTCGACTAGCGGGAGAGTTTCGGAATAATGAGCAGTTCTTC. Translated: CASSPRLAGEFRNNEQFF.

The sample holds many counts of this clonotype. CDR3 nucleotides: TGTGCCAGCAGGGGGACTAGCGGGAGCTTTAACAATGAGCAGTTCTTC. Amino acid sequence: CASRGTSGSFNNEQFF. The V gene is TRBV6-2 or TRBV6-3, the J gene TRBJ2-1; 14 nucleotides agree with TRBD2. Per germline, CDR1 MNHEY and CDR2 SVGEGT. J gave up 5 bases and V 6 bases, and 6 bases lay outside the gene matches. This CDR3 region has 16 residues.

The rearrangement joins TRBV28 to TRBJ1-2; no clear D. Looked up from germline, CDR1 is MDHEN and CDR2 is SYDVKM. The CDR3 has 13 amino acids. V was cut by 3 bases and J by 2 bases, with 7 bases left in between. In DNA form, the CDR3 reads TGTGCCAGCAGTTTTGGACGGAACTATGGCTACACCTTC. This gives the protein CASSFGRNYGYTF.

The chain recombines TRBV6-2 or TRBV6-3 with TRBJ1-5; D uncertain. V lost 5 bases and J lost 9, with 11 bases in between. Germline values: CDR1 MNHEY, CDR2 SVGEGT. The CDR3 consists of 12 residues. The CDR3 is CASSTPPGPQHF. The CDR3 region has the DNA TGTGCCAGCAGTACCCCACCGGGGCCCCAGCATTTT.

This chain joins TRBV20-1 and TRBJ2-7; D is possibly TRBD1 (6 bases). Looked up from germline, CDR1 is DFQATT and CDR2 is SNEGSKA (reference sequence). The CDR3 has 14 residues. The V and J ends lost 0 bases and 3 bases respectively, with 12 bases between them. In DNA form, the CDR3 reads TGCAGTGCTAGAGATTACACAGGGAACTACGAGCAGTACTTC. Its protein is CSARDYTGNYEQYF.

The CDR3 region has the DNA TGTGCCAGCAGTGACAGGCGGGCGCAGTATTTT. Protein product: CASSDRRAQYF. This chain joins TRBV27 and TRBJ2-3, with D perhaps matching TRBD1 (6 bases). Trimming left V 5 bases short and J 10 bases short, with 10 bases between. Germline V lookup: CDR1 MNHEY, CDR2 SMNVEV (reference sequence). CDR3 length equals 11 residues.

This clonotype occurred a few times. This may stem from a read error, because a much larger clone lies one nucleotide away. The chain recombines TRBV6-6 with TRBJ2-5; TRBD2 aligns across 11 bases. Germline CDR1 reads MNHNY; CDR2 reads SVGAGI (reference sequence). V gave up 5 bases and J gave up 11 bases; unmatched junction bases: 13. The CDR3 runs to 15 residues. The DNA for the CDR3 is TGTGCCAGCAGTCAAGCCGGGACTAGCGGTGGTGAGCAGTACTTC. Amino acids: CASSQAGTSGGEQYF.

Only a few counts were recorded for this clonotype. This sequence joins TRBV11-2 and TRBJ1-2, with TRBD1 as a possible D gene (5 bases). Germline CDR1 reads SGHAT; CDR2 reads FQNNGV. The germline V and J ends were trimmed by 5 bases and 7 bases, with 26 bases remaining between them. The CDR3 has 17 amino acids. CDR3 in amino acids: CASSTLRRGPKESGYTF. As DNA, the CDR3 is TGTGCCAGCAGCACACTGAGGCGGGGACCAAAGGAAAGTGGCTACACCTTC.

Details on this clonotype: A read error may be the cause here, since a much bigger clone is one base away. The rearrangement joins TRBV7-9 to TRBJ2-1; TRBD2 matches 10 bases. The CDR3 covers 15 residues. From germline, CDR1 is SEHNR and CDR2 FQNEAQ (reference sequence). V was pared by 3 bases and J by 4 bases, with 3 bases of the junction left unmatched. Written as DNA, the CDR3 is TGTGCCAGCAGCTTCATAGCGGGAGGATACAATGAGCAGTTCTTC. Translated, it gives CASSFIAGGYNEQFF.

The chain combines TRBV10-3 with TRBJ1-2; the D gene is possibly TRBD1 (6 bases). The V end lost 10 bases, the J end lost 5 bases, and 17 bases lay between the germline ends. The CDR3 is 13 amino acids. The germline V gene encodes CDR1 ENHRY and CDR2 SYGVKD. The CDR3 region is CASTDRTLYGYTF. CDR3 coding DNA: TGTGCCAGCACTGACAGGACATTATATGGCTACACCTTC.

Comments on this clonotype: A much bigger clone sits one base away, suggesting this may be a read error. The chain recombines TRBV11-2 with TRBJ2-5; D gene unclear. The CDR3 covers 13 residues. CDR1 and CDR2 from the germline V gene are SGHAT and FQNNGV. The V gene lost 5 bases and the J gene lost 5 bases, with 12 bases spanning the gap. The CDR3 loop is CASSVTSFETQYF. Here the CDR3 DNA reads TGTGCCAGCAGCGTAACCAGTTTTGAGACCCAGTACTTC.

The CDR3 here is CASSLIGSGDTQYF. In nucleotides, the CDR3 is TGTGCCAGCAGCTTAATTGGGAGCGGGGATACGCAGTATTTT. The chain has TRBV7-8 and TRBJ2-3, with D maybe TRBD2 (6 bases). Trimming pared 2 bases from V and 6 bases from J, leaving 12 bases between. CDR1 and CDR2 from the germline V gene are SGHVS and FQNEAQ. The CDR3 runs 14 residues.

The chain is built from TRBV6-2 or TRBV6-3 and TRBJ2-4, with a tentative D call TRBD2 (6 bases). The CDR3 has 16 residues. In germline, CDR1 is MNHEY, CDR2 SVGEGT. The V gene lost 2 bases and the J gene lost 4 bases, with 15 bases spanning the gap. The CDR3: CASSYGLTGTKNIQYF. The CDR3 coding sequence is TGTGCCAGCAGTTACGGCCTAACCGGGACTAAAAACATTCAGTACTTC.

This rearrangement joins TRBV7-2 to TRBJ2-1; D gene unclear. The length of the CDR3 is 13 residues. Germline values: CDR1 SGHTA, CDR2 FQGNSA. Trimming pared 2 bases from V and 6 bases from J, leaving 8 bases between. The DNA of the CDR3 is TGTGCCAGCAGCTTATCGGAAATCAATGAGCAGTTCTTC. Its protein product is CASSLSEINEQFF. The full variable domain, completed using reference TRBV7-2 and TRBJ2-1, is GAGVSQSPSNKVTEKGKDVELRCDPISGHTALYWYRQSLGQGLEFLIYFQGNSAPDKSGLPSDRFSAERTGGSVSTLTIQRTQQEDSAVYLCASSLSEINEQFFGPGTRLTVL.

The chain joins TRBV27 to TRBJ2-1; 8 nucleotides line up with TRBD1. V shed 8 bases, J shed 5 bases, and the junction held 20 bases outside the gene matches. From germline, CDR1 is MNHEY and CDR2 SMNVEV (reference sequence). This CDR3 region has 18 residues. In nucleotides, the CDR3 is TGTGCCAGCGGTTCACGCCGCAGGGGGCTTGCTAGCGACAATGAGCAGTTCTTC. It encodes CASGSRRRGLASDNEQFF.

This sequence joins TRBV10-3 and TRBJ2-3, with TRBD2 matching 12 bases. Germline-derived CDR1 and CDR2 are ENHRY and SYGVKD. The trim removed 3 bases at V and 0 bases at J, leaving 4 bases unmatched. This CDR3 is 17 amino acids long. CDR3 DNA sequence: TGTGCCATCAGTGAACTAGCGGGGGGCCCTAGCACAGATACGCAGTATTTT. Translation gives CAISELAGGPSTDTQYF.

The chain has TRBV2 and TRBJ2-1; D perhaps matches TRBD1 (6 bases). Germline loops: CDR1 SNHLY, CDR2 FYNNEI. The V end was cut by 7 bases, the J end by 2 bases, with 15 bases between. CDR3 length: 15 residues. The CDR3 coding sequence is TGTGCCAGCACCGCTACCGGGACAACCTACAATGAGCAGTTCTTC. Its protein is CASTATGTTYNEQFF.

The rearrangement uses TRBV4-1 and TRBJ2-3, with 7 bases identical to TRBD1. Germline-derived CDR1 and CDR2 are MGHRA and YSYEKL. V was pared by 0 bases and J by 6 bases, with 12 bases of the junction left unmatched. The CDR3 sequence is 17 residues long. This CDR3 reads CASSQEAATGTPDTQYF. The DNA for the CDR3 is TGCGCCAGCAGCCAAGAGGCGGCGACAGGGACCCCGGATACGCAGTATTTT.